This T cell receptor beta chain emerged from a study of T cell repertoires in cytomegalovirus infection. For the study at large: Well-studied HLA-B-restricted CMV epitopes were used in the study alongside recently identified HLA-C-restricted ones. An indication of both CMV infection and matching HLA type came from public TCR beta signatures. General study findings and limits: Adding up the frequency of public TCR beta families identified people who carried CMV plus the relevant HLA. CMV-specific HLA-C-restricted TCR beta clonotypes dominated the ex vivo response.

TCRdb independently ran MiXCR on the reads; one entry per CDR3 protein. Among roughly 500,000 distinct CDR3 sequences listed, about 33% were seen once. This clonotype occurred a few times. Its antigen remains unknown. With 0 bases removed from V and 11 bases from J, the gap between germline ends came to 13 bases. This CDR3 comprises 13 residues. Germline V CDR1 and CDR2: SGHTA, FQGNSA. The chain couples TRBV7-2 to TRBJ1-1; tentatively, D is TRBD1 (5 bases). This specimen consisted of cultured PBMCs, obtained from culture after CMV antigen stimulation. This clonotype originated in a human donor in good health (CMV status not recorded). Some clones in this sample may be carry-over from other donors' samples. The CDR3 coding sequence is TGTGCCAGCAGCTTAGCGGGGACTCCGAGGGCTTTCTTT. This sequence encodes CASSLAGTPRAFF.